The 2 T cell receptor beta chains presented below share a single source sample, sequenced in a study of radiotherapy plus CTLA-4 blockade in lung cancer. The protocol was immunoSEQ multiplex PCR, while the TCRdb copy is restricted to in-frame clones and leaves out a portion. This sample has over 30,000 clones, with 75% to 85% found just once. The sequencing here drew on peripheral blood, taken from a patient treated with radiotherapy plus ipilimumab. All receptors come from a human donor with non-small cell lung cancer that progressed on radiotherapy plus ipilimumab.

This chain uses TRBV5-4 with TRBJ2-5; the match to TRBD2 covers 7 bases. The CDR3 consists of 17 residues. Germline V lookup: CDR1 SGHNT, CDR2 YYREEE (reference sequence). The ends lost 1 base at V and 3 bases at J; junction bases unmatched: 12. CDR3 bases: TGTGCCAGCAGCTTGATCGGGCGGGGGAGTGCTGAAGAGACCCAGTACTTC. Encoded protein: CASSLIGRGSAEETQYF.

The sample holds a few counts of this clone. The J gene is TRBJ2-5, the V gene TRBV6-5; 7 bases line up with TRBD1. The J call is doubtful: the DNA matches TRBJ2-7 better. The CDR3 is made up of 14 amino acids. Germline V gene lookup returns CDR1 MNHEY and CDR2 SVGAGI. The CDR3 DNA reads as TGTGCCAGCAGTTACGAACAGGGGCCCTACGAGCAGTACTTC. Translated, it gives CASSYEQGPYEQYF.